Detailed here is one T cell receptor (beta chain). Its antigen is as yet unknown. CDR3 length: 16 amino acids. After removal of 5 bases from V and 1 base from J, the junction contained 4 bases not matched to a gene. The V gene's germline CDR1 is SGHVS and CDR2 FNYEAQ. This sample was taken from a study of cytomegalovirus exposure and HLA in healthy donors. Study results and caveats: Some segments of the V type, notably TRBV6-2 and TRBV6-3, were excluded as indistinguishable. In an earlier analysis, most TCR beta V segments were productive about 87% or about 30% of the time. On later analysis, the bulk of CMV-associated TCR beta chains appeared to be HLA-restricted.

Primers included in the PCR were 60 Vbeta and 13 Jbeta primers. The method was immunoSEQ multiplex PCR; TCRdb's version includes in-frame clones alone and lacks a portion of them. Here the sample spans 150,000 to 180,000 clones, approximately 80% being singletons. This TCR was recovered from a woman in her 40s in good health and CMV-seropositive. Sequenced sample: PBMCs. The rearrangement joins TRBV7-6 to TRBJ2-2; TRBD2 aligns across 10 bases. CDR3 protein: CASSSRTSGNTGELFF. The CDR3 coding sequence is TGTGCCAGCAGCAGCCGGACTAGCGGGAACACCGGGGAGCTGTTTTTT.